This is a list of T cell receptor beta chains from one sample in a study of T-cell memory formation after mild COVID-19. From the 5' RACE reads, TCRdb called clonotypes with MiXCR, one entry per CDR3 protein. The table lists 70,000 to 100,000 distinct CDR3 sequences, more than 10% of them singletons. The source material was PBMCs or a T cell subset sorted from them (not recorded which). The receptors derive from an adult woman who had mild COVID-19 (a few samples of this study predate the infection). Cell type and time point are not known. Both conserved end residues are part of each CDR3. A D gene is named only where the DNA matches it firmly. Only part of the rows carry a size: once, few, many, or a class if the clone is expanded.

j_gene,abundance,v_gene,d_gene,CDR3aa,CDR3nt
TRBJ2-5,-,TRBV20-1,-,CSVYPYSGGMETQYF,TGCAGTGTTTACCCCTACTCGGGGGGCATGGAGACCCAGTACTTC
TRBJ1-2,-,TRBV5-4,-,CASSLSGPEGYTF,TGTGCCAGCAGCTTGTCTGGGCCCGAGGGCTACACCTTC
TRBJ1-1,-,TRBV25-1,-,CASSEPTPRPQTGTFF,TGTGCCAGCAGTGAACCGACCCCAAGACCTCAAACCGGGACCTTCTTT
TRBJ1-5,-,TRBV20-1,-,CSATGSNQPQHF,TGCAGCGCCACAGGGTCCAATCAGCCCCAGCATTTT
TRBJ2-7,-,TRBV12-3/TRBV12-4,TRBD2,CASSSPRTSGGGEQYF,TGTGCCAGCAGCTCCCCGCGGACTAGCGGGGGGGGGGAGCAGTACTTC
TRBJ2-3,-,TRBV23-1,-,CASSQSHPSPDTQYF,TGCGCCAGCAGTCAATCACATCCTAGCCCAGATACGCAGTATTTT
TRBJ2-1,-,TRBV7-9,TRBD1,CASSRRDSDNEQFF,TGTGCCAGCAGCCGCCGGGACAGCGACAATGAGCAGTTCTTC
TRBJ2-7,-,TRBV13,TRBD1,CASSFTGTGKIYEQYF,TGTGCCAGCAGCTTTACCGGGACAGGGAAGATCTACGAGCAGTACTTC
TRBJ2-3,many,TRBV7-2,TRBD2,CASSLGLALAGNGNTQYF,TGTGCCAGCAGCTTAGGTCTGGCGCTAGCGGGAAATGGAAATACGCAGTATTTT
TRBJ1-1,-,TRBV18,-,CASSPGRTEAFF,TGTGCCAGCTCACCAGGACGCACTGAAGCTTTCTTT
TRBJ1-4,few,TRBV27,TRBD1,CASSLTGGREKLFF,TGTGCCAGCAGTTTGACAGGGGGCCGGGAAAAACTGTTTTTT
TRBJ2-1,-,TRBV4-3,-,CASSQGHEQFF,TGCGCCAGCAGCCAAGGGCACGAGCAGTTCTTC
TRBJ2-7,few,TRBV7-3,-,CASSPRATDYYEQYF,TGTGCCAGCAGCCCCCGTGCGACAGACTACTACGAGCAGTACTTC
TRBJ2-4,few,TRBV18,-,CASSQGSIAKNIQYF,TGTGCCAGCTCACAGGGCTCCATAGCCAAAAACATTCAGTACTTC
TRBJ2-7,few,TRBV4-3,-,CASSQDLSSRPYEQYF,TGCGCCAGCAGCCAAGATCTATCGTCCAGACCCTACGAGCAGTACTTC
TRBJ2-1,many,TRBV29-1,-,CSVEGWTSDNEQFF,TGCAGCGTTGAAGGTTGGACCAGTGACAATGAGCAGTTCTTC
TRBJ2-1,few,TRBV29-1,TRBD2,CSVEDRREVQGNEQFF,TGCAGCGTTGAAGATCGGCGGGAGGTACAAGGCAATGAGCAGTTCTTC
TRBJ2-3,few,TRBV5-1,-,CASSLMVRTSTDTQYF,TGCGCCAGCAGCTTGATGGTGAGAACTAGCACAGATACGCAGTATTTT